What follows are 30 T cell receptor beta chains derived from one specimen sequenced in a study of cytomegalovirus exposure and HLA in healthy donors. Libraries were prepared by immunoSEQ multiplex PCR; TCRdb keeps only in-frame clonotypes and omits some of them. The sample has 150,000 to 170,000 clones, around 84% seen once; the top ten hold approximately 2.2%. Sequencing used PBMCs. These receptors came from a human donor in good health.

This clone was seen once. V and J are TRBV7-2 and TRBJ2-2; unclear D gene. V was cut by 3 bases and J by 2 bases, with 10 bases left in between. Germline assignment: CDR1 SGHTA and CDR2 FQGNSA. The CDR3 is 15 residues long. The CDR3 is CASSFRGINTGELFF. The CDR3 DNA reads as TGTGCCAGCAGCTTCCGCGGAATTAACACCGGGGAGCTGTTTTTT.

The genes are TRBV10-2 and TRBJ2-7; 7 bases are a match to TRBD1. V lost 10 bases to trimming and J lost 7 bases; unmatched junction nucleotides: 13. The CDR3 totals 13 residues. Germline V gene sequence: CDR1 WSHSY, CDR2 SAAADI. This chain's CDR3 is CATDYDRAGEQYF. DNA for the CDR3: TGCGCCACAGACTACGACAGGGCCGGGGAGCAGTACTTC.

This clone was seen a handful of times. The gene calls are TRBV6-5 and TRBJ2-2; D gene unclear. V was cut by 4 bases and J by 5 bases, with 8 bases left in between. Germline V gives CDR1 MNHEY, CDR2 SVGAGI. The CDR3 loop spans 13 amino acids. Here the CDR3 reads CASSLEPTGELFF. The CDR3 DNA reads TGTGCCAGCAGTTTAGAGCCGACCGGGGAGCTGTTTTTT.

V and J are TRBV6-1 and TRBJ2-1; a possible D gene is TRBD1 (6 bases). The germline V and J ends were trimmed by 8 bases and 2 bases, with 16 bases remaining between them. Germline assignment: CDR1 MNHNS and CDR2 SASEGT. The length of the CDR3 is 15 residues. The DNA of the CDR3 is TGTGCCAGCGTCCGAGCCACAGGGCCCTACAATGAGCAGTTCTTC. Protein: CASVRATGPYNEQFF.

For the CDR3, the DNA is TGTGCCAGCAGCTTACGGCTAGCGGGAGGACAACCCCAGGAGCAGTTCTTC. Translation: CASSLRLAGGQPQEQFF. The chain couples TRBV7-9 to TRBJ2-1; 11 bases line up with TRBD2. Germline V gene lookup returns CDR1 SEHNR and CDR2 FQNEAQ (reference sequence). The CDR3 has 17 residues. The V and J ends lost 2 bases and 10 bases, in that order; junction bases with no gene match: 13.

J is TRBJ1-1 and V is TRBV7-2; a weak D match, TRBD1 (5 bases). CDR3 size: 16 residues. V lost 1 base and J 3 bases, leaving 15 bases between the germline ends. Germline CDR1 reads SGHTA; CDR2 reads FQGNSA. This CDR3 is CASSLGQISWDTEAFF. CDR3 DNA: TGTGCCAGCAGCTTAGGACAGATCAGTTGGGACACTGAAGCTTTCTTT.

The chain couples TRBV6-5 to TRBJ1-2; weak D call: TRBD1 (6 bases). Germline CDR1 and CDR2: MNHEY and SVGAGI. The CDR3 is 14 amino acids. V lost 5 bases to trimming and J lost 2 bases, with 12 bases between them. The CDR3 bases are TGTGCCAGCAGTCCTGGACAGCCCAACTATGGCTACACCTTC. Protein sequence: CASSPGQPNYGYTF.

CDR3 DNA: TGTGCCAGCAGTGAATACGCAGGGGACGATGAGCAGTTCTTC. Protein product: CASSEYAGDDEQFF. The V and J genes are TRBV6-4 and TRBJ2-1, with a tentative D call TRBD1 (6 bases). The CDR3 is made up of 14 amino acids. Germline V gene data show CDR1 as MRHNA and CDR2 as SNTAGT. V lost 3 bases and J 8 bases, leaving 14 bases between the germline ends.

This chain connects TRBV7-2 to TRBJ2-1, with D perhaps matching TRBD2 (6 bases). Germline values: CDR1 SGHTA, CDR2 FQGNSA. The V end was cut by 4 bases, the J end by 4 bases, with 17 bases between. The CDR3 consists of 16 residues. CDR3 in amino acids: CASSSRGSGVYNEQFF. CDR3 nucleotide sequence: TGTGCCAGCAGCTCTAGGGGATCGGGGGTATACAATGAGCAGTTCTTC. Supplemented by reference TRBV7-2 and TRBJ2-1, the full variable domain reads GAGVSQSPSNKVTEKGKDVELRCDPISGHTALYWYRQSLGQGLEFLIYFQGNSAPDKSGLPSDRFSAERTGGSVSTLTIQRTQQEDSAVYLCASSSRGSGVYNEQFFGPGTRLTVL.

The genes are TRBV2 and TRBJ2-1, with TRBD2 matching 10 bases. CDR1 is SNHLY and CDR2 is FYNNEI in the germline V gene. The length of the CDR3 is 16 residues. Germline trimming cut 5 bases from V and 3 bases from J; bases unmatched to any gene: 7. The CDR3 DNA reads TGTGCCAGCAGTAGAGCGGGAGGGCCCGTCTACAATGAGCAGTTCTTC. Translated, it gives CASSRAGGPVYNEQFF.

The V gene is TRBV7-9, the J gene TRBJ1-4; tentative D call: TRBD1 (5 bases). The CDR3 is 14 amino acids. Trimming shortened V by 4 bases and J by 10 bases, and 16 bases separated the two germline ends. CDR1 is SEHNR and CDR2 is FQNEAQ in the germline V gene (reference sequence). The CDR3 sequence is CASSSRTGGGKLFF. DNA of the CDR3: TGTGCCAGCAGCTCCCGGACGGGGGGGGGAAAACTGTTTTTT.

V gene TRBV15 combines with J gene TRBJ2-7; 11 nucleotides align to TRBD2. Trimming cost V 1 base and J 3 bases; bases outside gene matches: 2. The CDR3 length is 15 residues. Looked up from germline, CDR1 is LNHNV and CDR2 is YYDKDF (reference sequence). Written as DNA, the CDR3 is TGTGCCACCAGCAGAGGCACTAGCGGGAGCTACGAGCAGTACTTC. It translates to CATSRGTSGSYEQYF.

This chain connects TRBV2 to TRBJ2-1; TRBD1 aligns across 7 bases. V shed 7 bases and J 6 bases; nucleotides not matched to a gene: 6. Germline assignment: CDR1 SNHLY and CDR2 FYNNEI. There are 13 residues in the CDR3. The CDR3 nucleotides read TGTGCCAGCAACCGGGACAGAGGCAATGAGCAGTTCTTC. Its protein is CASNRDRGNEQFF. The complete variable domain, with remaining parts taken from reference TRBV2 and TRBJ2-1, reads EPEVTQTPSHQVTQMGQEVILRCVPISNHLYFYWYRQILGQKVEFLVSFYNNEISEKSEIFDDQFSVERPDGSNFTLKIRSTKLEDSAMYFCASNRDRGNEQFFGPGTRLTVL.

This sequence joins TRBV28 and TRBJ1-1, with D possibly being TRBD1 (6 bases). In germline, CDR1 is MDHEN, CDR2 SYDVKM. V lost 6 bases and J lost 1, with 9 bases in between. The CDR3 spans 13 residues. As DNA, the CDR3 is TGTGCCAGCAGCAGGGGACCGAACACTGAAGCTTTCTTT. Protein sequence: CASSRGPNTEAFF.

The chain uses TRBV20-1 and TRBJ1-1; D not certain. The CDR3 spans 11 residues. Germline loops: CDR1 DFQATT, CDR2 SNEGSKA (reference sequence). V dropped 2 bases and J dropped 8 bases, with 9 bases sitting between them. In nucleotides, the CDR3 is TGCAGTGCTAGATCCATCGGGGAAGCTTTCTTT. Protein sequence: CSARSIGEAFF.

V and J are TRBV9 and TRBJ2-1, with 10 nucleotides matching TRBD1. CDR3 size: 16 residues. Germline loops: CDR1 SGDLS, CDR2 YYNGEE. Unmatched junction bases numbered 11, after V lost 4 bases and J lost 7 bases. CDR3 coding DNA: TGTGCCAGCAGCCCCCCGGGACAGGGGCCTTTGAATGAGCAGTTCTTC. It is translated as CASSPPGQGPLNEQFF.

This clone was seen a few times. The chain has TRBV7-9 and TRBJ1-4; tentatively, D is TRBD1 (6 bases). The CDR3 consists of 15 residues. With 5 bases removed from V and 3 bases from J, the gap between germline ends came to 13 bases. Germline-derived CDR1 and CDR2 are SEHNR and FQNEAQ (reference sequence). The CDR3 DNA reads TGTGCCAGCAGCCCTTTACAGGGATCTAATGAAAAACTGTTTTTT. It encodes CASSPLQGSNEKLFF.

DNA for the CDR3: TGTGCCACCAGCAGGGACAGGGGGTTCAACAATCAGCCCCAGCATTTT. The encoded protein is CATSRDRGFNNQPQHF. V usage is TRBV15 and J usage is TRBJ1-5, with 10 bases matching TRBD1. Germline V gives CDR1 LNHNV, CDR2 YYDKDF (reference sequence). V was clipped by 3 bases and J by 3 bases; unmatched bases: 5. This CDR3 region has 16 residues. Full variable domain (missing parts from reference TRBV15 and TRBJ1-5): DAMVIQNPRYQVTQFGKPVTLSCSQTLNHNVMYWYQQKSSQAPKLLFHYYDKDFNNEADTPDNFQSRRPNTSFCFLDIRSPGLGDTAMYLCATSRDRGFNNQPQHFGDGTRLSIL.

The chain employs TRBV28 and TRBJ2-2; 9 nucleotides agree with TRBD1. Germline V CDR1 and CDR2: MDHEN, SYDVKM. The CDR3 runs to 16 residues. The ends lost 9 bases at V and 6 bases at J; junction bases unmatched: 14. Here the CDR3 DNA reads TGTGCCAGGAAACCGGGACAGGGTTTTCGGTCCGGGGAGCTGTTTTTT. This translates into CARKPGQGFRSGELFF.

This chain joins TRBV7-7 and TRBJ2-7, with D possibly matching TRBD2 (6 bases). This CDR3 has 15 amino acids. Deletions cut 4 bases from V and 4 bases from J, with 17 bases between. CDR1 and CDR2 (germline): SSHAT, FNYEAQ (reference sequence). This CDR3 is CASSSLPGLQYEQYF. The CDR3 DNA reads TGTGCCAGCAGCTCATTACCGGGACTTCAATACGAGCAGTACTTC. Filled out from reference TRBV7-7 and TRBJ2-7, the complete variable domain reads GAGVSQSPRYKVTKRGQDVTLRCDPISSHATLYWYQQALGQGPEFLTYFNYEAQPDKSGLPSDRFSAERPEGSISTLTIQRTEQRDSAMYRCASSSLPGLQYEQYFGPGTRLTVT.

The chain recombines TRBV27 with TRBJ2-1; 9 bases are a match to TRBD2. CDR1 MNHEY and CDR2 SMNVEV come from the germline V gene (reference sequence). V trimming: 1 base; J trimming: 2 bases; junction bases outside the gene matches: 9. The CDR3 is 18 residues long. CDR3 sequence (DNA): TGTGCCAGCAGTTTATACGGTATAGCGGGAGACACCTACAATGAGCAGTTCTTC. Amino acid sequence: CASSLYGIAGDTYNEQFF.

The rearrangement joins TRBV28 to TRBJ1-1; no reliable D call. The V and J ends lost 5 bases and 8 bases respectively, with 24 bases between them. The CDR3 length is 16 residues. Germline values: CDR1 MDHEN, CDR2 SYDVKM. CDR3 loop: CASSISGSPVLPEAFF. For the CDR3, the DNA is TGTGCCAGCAGTATTTCCGGGTCGCCAGTCTTACCCGAAGCTTTCTTT. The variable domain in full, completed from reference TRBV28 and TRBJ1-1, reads DVKVTQSSRYLVKRTGEKVFLECVQDMDHENMFWYRQDPGLGLRLIYFSYDVKMKEKGDIPEGYSVSREKKERFSLILESASTNQTSMYLCASSISGSPVLPEAFFGQGTRLTVV.

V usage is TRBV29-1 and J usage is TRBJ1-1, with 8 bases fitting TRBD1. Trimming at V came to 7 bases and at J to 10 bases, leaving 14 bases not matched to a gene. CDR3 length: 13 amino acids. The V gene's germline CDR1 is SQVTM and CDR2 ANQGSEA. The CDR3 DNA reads TGCAGCGGCATCAGGGGGCAGGTAGGAGCAGCTTTCTTT. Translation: CSGIRGQVGAAFF.

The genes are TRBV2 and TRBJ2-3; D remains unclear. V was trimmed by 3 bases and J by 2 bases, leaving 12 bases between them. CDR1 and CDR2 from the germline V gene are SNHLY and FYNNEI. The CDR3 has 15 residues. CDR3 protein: CASSDERSHTDTQYF. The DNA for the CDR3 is TGTGCCAGCAGTGACGAGCGTTCTCACACAGATACGCAGTATTTT.

CDR3 coding DNA: TGTGCCAGCAGTTTGAGGAGCACAGATACGCAGTATTTT. Encoded protein: CASSLRSTDTQYF. The genes are TRBV27 and TRBJ2-3; D is unclear. The length of the CDR3 is 13 residues. Germline CDR1 is MNHEY and CDR2 is SMNVEV (reference sequence). Deletions cut 3 bases from V and 0 bases from J, with 4 bases between.

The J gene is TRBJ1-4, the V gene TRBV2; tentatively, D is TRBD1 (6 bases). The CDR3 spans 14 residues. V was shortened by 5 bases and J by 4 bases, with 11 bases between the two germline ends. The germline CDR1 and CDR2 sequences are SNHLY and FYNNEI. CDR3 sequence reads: CASSPDRVNEKLFF. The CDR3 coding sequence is TGTGCCAGCAGTCCGGACAGAGTTAATGAAAAACTGTTTTTT.

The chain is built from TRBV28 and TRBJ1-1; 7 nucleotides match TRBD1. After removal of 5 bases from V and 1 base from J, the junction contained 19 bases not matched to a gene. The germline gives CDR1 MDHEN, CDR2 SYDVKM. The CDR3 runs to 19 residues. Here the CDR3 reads CASSPFSGTVRFQNTEAFF. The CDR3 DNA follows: TGTGCCAGCAGTCCCTTTTCCGGGACAGTGAGATTTCAGAACACTGAAGCTTTCTTT.

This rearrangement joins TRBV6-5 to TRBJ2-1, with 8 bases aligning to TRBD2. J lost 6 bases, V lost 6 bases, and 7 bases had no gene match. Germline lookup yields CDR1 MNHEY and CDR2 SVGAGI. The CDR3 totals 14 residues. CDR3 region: CASRSTGGLNEQFF. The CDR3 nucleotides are TGTGCCAGCAGATCCACGGGAGGGCTCAATGAGCAGTTCTTC.

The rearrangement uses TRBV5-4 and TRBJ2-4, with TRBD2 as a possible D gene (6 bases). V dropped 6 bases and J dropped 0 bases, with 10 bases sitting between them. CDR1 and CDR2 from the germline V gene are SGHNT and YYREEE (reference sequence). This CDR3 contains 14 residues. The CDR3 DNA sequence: TGTGCCAGCACAACCGGGGGAGCCAAAAACATTCAGTACTTC. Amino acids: CASTTGGAKNIQYF.

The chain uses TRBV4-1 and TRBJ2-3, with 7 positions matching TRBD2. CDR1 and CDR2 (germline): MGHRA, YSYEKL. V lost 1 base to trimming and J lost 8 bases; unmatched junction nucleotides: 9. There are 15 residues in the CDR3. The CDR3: CASSQVLVGGGTQYF. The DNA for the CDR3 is TGCGCCAGCAGCCAAGTTTTGGTGGGGGGGGGTACGCAGTATTTT.